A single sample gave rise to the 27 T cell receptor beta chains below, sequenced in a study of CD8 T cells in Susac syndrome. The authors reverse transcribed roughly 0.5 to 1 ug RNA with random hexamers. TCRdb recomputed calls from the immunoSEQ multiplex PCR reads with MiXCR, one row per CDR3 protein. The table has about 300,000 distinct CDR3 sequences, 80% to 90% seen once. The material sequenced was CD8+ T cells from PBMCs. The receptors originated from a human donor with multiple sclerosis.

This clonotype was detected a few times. In DNA form, the CDR3 reads TGTGCCAGCAACCGCCAGAACAATGAGCAGTTCTTC. This gives the protein CASNRQNNEQFF. V gene TRBV7-8 combines with J gene TRBJ2-1; no reliable D call. The germline CDR1 and CDR2 sequences are SGHVS and FQNEAQ. CDR3 size: 12 residues. Deletions cut 7 bases from V and 5 bases from J, with 9 bases between.

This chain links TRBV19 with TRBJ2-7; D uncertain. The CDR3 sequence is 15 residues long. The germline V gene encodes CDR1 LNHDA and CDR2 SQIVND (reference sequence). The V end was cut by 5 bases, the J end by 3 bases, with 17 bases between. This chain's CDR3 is CASSGAGVDFYEQYF. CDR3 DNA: TGTGCCAGTAGTGGTGCAGGCGTCGACTTCTACGAGCAGTACTTC.

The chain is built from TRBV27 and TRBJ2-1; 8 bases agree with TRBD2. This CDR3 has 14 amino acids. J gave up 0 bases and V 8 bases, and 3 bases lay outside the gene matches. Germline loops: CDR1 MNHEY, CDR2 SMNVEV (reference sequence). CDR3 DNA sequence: TGTGCCAGCGGTAGCGGGGCCTCCTACAATGAGCAGTTCTTC. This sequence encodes CASGSGASYNEQFF.

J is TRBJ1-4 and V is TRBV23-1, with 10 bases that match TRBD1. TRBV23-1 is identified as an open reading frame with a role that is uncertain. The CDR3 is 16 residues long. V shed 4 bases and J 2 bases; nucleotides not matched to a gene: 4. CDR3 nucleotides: TGCGCCAGCAGTCTTGTGACAGGGGGCACTAATGAAAAACTGTTTTTT. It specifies CASSLVTGGTNEKLFF.

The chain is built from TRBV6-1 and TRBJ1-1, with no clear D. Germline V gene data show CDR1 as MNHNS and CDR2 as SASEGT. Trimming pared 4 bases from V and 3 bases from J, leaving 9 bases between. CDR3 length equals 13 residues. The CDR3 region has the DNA TGTGCCAGCAGTGGCCAAGAATACACTGAAGCTTTCTTT. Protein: CASSGQEYTEAFF.

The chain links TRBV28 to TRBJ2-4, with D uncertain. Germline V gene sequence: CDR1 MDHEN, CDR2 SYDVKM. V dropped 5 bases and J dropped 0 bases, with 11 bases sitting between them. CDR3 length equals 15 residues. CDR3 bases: TGTGCCAGCAGTCCGGAATTCCTAGCCAAAAACATTCAGTACTTC. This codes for CASSPEFLAKNIQYF.

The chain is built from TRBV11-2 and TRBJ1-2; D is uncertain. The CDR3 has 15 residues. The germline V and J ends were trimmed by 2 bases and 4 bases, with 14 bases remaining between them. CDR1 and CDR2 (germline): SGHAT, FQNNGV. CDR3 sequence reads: CASSLNDRFLYGYTF. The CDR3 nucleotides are TGTGCCAGCAGCTTAAACGACCGATTTCTCTATGGCTACACCTTC.

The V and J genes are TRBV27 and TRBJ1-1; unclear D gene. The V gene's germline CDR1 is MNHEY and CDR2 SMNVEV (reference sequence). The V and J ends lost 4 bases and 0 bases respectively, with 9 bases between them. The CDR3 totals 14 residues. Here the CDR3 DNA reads TGTGCCAGCAGTTGTGGCGTTATGAACACTGAAGCTTTCTTT. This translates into CASSCGVMNTEAFF.

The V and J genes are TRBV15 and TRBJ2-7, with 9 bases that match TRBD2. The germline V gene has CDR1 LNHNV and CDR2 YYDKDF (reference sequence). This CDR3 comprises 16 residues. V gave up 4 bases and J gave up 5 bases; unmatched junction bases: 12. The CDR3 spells CATSKPGWLAGHEQYF. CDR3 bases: TGTGCCACCAGCAAGCCCGGATGGCTAGCGGGACACGAGCAGTACTTC.

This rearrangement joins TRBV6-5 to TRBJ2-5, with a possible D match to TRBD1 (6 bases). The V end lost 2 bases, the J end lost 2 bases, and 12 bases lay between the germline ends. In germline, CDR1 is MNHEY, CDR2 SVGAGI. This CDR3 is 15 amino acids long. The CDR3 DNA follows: TGTGCCAGCAGTTACGCCGGGACAAATCAAGAGACCCAGTACTTC. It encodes CASSYAGTNQETQYF.

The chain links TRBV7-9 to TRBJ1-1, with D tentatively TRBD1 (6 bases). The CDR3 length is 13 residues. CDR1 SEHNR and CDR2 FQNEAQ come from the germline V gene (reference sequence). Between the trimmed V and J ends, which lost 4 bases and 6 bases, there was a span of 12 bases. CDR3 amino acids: CASSSGGGPEAFF. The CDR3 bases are TGTGCCAGCAGCTCCGGGGGGGGGCCTGAAGCTTTCTTT.

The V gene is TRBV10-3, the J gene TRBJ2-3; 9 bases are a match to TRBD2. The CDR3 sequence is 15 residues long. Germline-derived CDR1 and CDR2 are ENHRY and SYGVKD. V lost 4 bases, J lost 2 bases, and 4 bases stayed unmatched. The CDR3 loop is CAISVPSGTTDTQYF. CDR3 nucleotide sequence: TGTGCCATCAGTGTACCTAGCGGGACCACAGATACGCAGTATTTT.

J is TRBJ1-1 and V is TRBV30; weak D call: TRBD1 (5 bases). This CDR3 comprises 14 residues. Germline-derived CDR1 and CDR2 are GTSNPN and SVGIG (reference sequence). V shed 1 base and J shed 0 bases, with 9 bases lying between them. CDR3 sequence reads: CAWSAGRVNTEAFF. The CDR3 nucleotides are TGTGCCTGGAGTGCGGGCAGGGTGAACACTGAAGCTTTCTTT. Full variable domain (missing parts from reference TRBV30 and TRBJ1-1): SQTIHQWPATLVQPVGSPLSLECTVEGTSNPNLYWYRQAAGRGLQLLFYSVGIGQISSEVPQNLSASRPQDRQFILSSKKLLLSDSGFYLCAWSAGRVNTEAFFGQGTRLTVV.

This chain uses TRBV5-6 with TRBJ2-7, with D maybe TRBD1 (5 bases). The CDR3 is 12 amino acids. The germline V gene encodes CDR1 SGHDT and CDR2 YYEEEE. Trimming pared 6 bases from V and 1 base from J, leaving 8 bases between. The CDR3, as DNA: TGTGCCAGCACTTCAGGGTCCTACGAGCAGTACTTC. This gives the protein CASTSGSYEQYF.

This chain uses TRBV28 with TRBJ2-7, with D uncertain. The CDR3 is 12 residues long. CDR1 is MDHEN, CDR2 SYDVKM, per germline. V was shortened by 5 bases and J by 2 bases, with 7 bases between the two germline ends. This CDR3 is CASSPEPYEQYF. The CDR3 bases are TGTGCCAGCAGTCCAGAGCCCTACGAGCAGTACTTC.

CDR3 amino acids: CASLGDFSDTQYF. In DNA, the CDR3 is TGTGCCAGCCTAGGGGACTTCTCAGATACGCAGTATTTT. The chain is built from TRBV12-3 or TRBV12-4 and TRBJ2-3; a weak D match, TRBD2 (6 bases). V dropped 8 bases and J dropped 4 bases, with 13 bases sitting between them. The CDR3 sequence is 13 residues long.

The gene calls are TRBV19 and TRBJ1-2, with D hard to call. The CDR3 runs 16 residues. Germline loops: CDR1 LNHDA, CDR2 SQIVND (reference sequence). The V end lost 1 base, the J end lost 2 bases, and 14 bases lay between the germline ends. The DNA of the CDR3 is TGTGCCAGTAGTATAGTGGGGATCGGGAAGAACTATGGCTACACCTTC. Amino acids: CASSIVGIGKNYGYTF.

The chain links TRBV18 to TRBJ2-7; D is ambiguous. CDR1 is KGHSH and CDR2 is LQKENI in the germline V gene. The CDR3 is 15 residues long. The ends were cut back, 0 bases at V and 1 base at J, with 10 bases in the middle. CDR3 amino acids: CASSPPDRFSYEQYF. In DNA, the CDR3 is TGTGCCAGCTCACCACCAGACCGGTTTTCCTACGAGCAGTACTTC.

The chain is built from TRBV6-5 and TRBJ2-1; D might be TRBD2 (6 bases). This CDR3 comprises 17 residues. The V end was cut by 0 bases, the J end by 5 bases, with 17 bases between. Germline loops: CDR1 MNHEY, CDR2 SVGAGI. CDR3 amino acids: CASSYSIGLPGDNEQFF. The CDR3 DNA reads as TGTGCCAGCAGTTACTCGATAGGCCTCCCGGGGGACAATGAGCAGTTCTTC.

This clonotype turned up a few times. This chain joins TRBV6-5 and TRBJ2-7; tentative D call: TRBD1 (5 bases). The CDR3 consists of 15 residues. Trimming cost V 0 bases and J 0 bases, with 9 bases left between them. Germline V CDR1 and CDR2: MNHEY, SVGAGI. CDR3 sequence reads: CASSYSSGYSYEQYF. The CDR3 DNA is TGTGCCAGCAGTTACTCCTCAGGGTACTCCTACGAGCAGTACTTC.

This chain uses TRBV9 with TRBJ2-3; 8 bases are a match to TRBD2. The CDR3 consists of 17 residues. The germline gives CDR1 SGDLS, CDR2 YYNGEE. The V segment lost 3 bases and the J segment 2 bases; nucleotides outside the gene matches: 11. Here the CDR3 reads CASSGEVTSGPTDTQYF. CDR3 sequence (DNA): TGTGCCAGCAGCGGTGAGGTTACTAGCGGTCCCACAGATACGCAGTATTTT.

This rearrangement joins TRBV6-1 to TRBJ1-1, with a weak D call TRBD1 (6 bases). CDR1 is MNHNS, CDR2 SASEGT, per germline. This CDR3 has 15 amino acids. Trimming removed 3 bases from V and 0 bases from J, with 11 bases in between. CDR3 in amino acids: CASSDGGYVNTEAFF. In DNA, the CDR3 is TGTGCCAGCAGTGATGGGGGCTATGTGAACACTGAAGCTTTCTTT.

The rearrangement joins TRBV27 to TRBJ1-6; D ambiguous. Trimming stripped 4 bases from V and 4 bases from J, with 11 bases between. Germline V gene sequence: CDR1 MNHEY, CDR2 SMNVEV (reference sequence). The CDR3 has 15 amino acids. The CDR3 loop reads CASSSRGVYNSPLHF. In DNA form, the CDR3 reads TGTGCCAGCAGTTCACGGGGTGTGTATAATTCACCCCTCCACTTT.

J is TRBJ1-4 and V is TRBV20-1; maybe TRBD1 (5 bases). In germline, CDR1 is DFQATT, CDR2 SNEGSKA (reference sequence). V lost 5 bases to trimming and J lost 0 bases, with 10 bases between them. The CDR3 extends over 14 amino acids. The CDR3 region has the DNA TGCAGTGCTGCCTCCAGGGCAACTAATGAAAAACTGTTTTTT. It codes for CSAASRATNEKLFF.

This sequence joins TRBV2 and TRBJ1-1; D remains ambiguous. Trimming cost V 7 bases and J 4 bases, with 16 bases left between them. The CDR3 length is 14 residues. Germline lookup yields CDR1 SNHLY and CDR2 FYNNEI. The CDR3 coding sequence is TGTGCCAGCACCCTTAGAAGTCGAGCCACTGAAGCTTTCTTT. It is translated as CASTLRSRATEAFF.

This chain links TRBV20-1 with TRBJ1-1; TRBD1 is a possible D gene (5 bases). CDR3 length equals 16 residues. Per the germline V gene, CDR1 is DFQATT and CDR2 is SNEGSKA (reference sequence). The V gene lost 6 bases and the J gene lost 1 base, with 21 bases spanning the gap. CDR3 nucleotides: TGCAGTGCGTCGAGGGGAGTTGTTGATCAGAACACTGAAGCTTTCTTT. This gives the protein CSASRGVVDQNTEAFF.

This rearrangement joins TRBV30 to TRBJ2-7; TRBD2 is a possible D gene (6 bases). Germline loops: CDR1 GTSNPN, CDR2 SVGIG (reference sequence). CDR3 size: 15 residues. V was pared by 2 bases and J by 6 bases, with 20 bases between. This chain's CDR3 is CAWSSNRDWDPEQYF. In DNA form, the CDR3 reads TGTGCCTGGAGTAGTAACCGGGACTGGGACCCCGAGCAGTACTTC. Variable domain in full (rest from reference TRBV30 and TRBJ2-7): SQTIHQWPATLVQPVGSPLSLECTVEGTSNPNLYWYRQAAGRGLQLLFYSVGIGQISSEVPQNLSASRPQDRQFILSSKKLLLSDSGFYLCAWSSNRDWDPEQYFGPGTRLTVT.